Listed here are 15 T cell receptor beta chains from one sample, sequenced in a study of immune evolution from preneoplasia to lung adenocarcinoma. TCRdb's copy holds only in-frame clones and misses some; the assay was immunoSEQ multiplex PCR. The data hold 10,000 or so clones, with more than 75% observed a single time. The sample was FFPE minimally invasive lung adenocarcinoma tissue. These receptor sequences come from a donor at least 70 years old with lung adenocarcinoma.

The chain links TRBV27 to TRBJ2-1; no reliable D call. The CDR3 loop spans 19 amino acids. Germline V gene data show CDR1 as MNHEY and CDR2 as SMNVEV (reference sequence). V was trimmed by 0 bases and J by 5 bases, leaving 23 bases between them. The DNA of the CDR3 is TGTGCCAGCAGTTTATCCGGAAATCCCACCCGTAGTAAAGACAATGAGCAGTTCTTC. It translates to CASSLSGNPTRSKDNEQFF.

There are a few counts of this clone. The V gene is TRBV7-9, the J gene TRBJ1-2, with 11 bases matching TRBD1. CDR1 and CDR2 from the germline V gene are SEHNR and FQNEAQ (reference sequence). Trimming removed 5 bases from V and 8 bases from J; junction bases left unmatched: 4. This CDR3 contains 13 residues. The CDR3 DNA is TGTGCCAGCAGCCGGGGACAGGGGGACGGCTACACCTTC. Its protein is CASSRGQGDGYTF.

This clone was recorded a few times. The chain joins TRBV2 to TRBJ1-1, with D uncertain. Germline CDR1 reads SNHLY; CDR2 reads FYNNEI. The CDR3 spans 17 residues. The V end was cut by 6 bases, the J end by 0 bases, with 20 bases between. The DNA of the CDR3 is TGTGCCAGCAGGGTCACGGCAGGCGGTGACTTGAACACTGAAGCTTTCTTT. It encodes CASRVTAGGDLNTEAFF.

The chain combines TRBV6-5 with TRBJ1-1, with D unresolved. Between the trimmed V and J ends, which lost 2 bases and 3 bases, there was a span of 10 bases. There are 14 residues in the CDR3. The germline V gene has CDR1 MNHEY and CDR2 SVGAGI. CDR3 coding DNA: TGTGCCAGCAGTTACAGGGCCGAGTACACTGAAGCTTTCTTT. It yields the protein CASSYRAEYTEAFF.

The chain uses TRBV2 and TRBJ1-1, with no clear D. CDR1 and CDR2 (germline): SNHLY, FYNNEI. Trimming removed 7 bases from V and 2 bases from J, with 8 bases in between. The CDR3 is made up of 12 amino acids. CDR3 in amino acids: CASTLSNTEAFF. The DNA for the CDR3 is TGTGCCAGCACTCTTAGTAACACTGAAGCTTTCTTT.

This clone showed up just a few times. The V call is TRBV7-6, the J call TRBJ2-1; 8 bases map to TRBD2. The CDR3 is 17 residues long. Germline values: CDR1 SGHVS, CDR2 FNYEAQ. V was clipped by 5 bases and J by 6 bases; unmatched bases: 15. This CDR3 reads CASSVPRLGRGGNEQFF. The CDR3, as DNA: TGTGCCAGCAGCGTACCCCGACTTGGCCGGGGGGGCAATGAGCAGTTCTTC.

The rearrangement links TRBV7-9 to TRBJ2-3, with a weak D call TRBD1 (5 bases). The CDR3 runs to 13 residues. The V gene lost 8 bases and the J gene lost 3 bases, with 12 bases spanning the gap. Per the germline V gene, CDR1 is SEHNR and CDR2 is FQNEAQ (reference sequence). The CDR3 reads CASVPDSTDTQYF. The CDR3 DNA follows: TGTGCCAGCGTACCTGACAGTACAGATACGCAGTATTTT.

In DNA, the CDR3 is TGTGCCAGCTCACTCGGCGGTAATGAAAAACTGTTTTTT. Protein product: CASSLGGNEKLFF. The chain joins TRBV18 to TRBJ1-4; D call uncertain. Germline values: CDR1 KGHSH, CDR2 LQKENI. V lost 4 bases, J lost 4 bases, and 7 bases lay in between. The CDR3 consists of 13 residues.

The chain has TRBV5-1 and TRBJ2-2; 7 nucleotides line up with TRBD1. The junction had 6 bases not matched to a gene; V was cut back by 2 bases and J by 5 bases. Germline V gene data show CDR1 as SGHRS and CDR2 as YFSETQ. This CDR3 has 15 residues. The CDR3 DNA sequence: TGCGCCAGCAGCTTTACAGGGGAAGGGACCGGGGAGCTGTTTTTT. Protein product: CASSFTGEGTGELFF.

CDR3 bases: TGTGCCTGGAGATTGAGCGGGAGGGCCCATGAGCAGTTCTTC. This gives the protein CAWRLSGRAHEQFF. This chain connects TRBV30 to TRBJ2-1; TRBD2 agrees at 10 bases. From germline, CDR1 is GTSNPN and CDR2 SVGIG (reference sequence). This CDR3 has 14 amino acids. Trimming at V came to 3 bases and at J to 8 bases, leaving 7 bases not matched to a gene.

The genes are TRBV5-5 and TRBJ2-3; D may be TRBD1 (5 bases). V was clipped by 0 bases and J by 0 bases, with 5 bases between them. CDR1 and CDR2 from the germline V gene are SGHKS and YYEKEE (reference sequence). The CDR3 length is 14 residues. This CDR3 is CASSLEGSTDTQYF. DNA for the CDR3: TGTGCCAGCAGCTTGGAGGGGAGCACAGATACGCAGTATTTT.

The chain combines TRBV7-8 with TRBJ1-5; D might be TRBD1 (5 bases). The V end lost 1 base, the J end lost 0 bases, and 13 bases lay between the germline ends. CDR1 and CDR2 (germline): SGHVS, FQNEAQ. The CDR3 contains 17 residues. The CDR3 spells CASSLGGGEYSNQPQHF. The CDR3 region has the DNA TGTGCCAGCAGCTTAGGTGGGGGGGAATATAGCAATCAGCCCCAGCATTTT.

The CDR3 DNA follows: TGTGCCACCAGGAACGGCGGTCGGGACTCAGTAGGGGAGACCCAGTACTTC. Translating it yields CATRNGGRDSVGETQYF. This rearrangement joins TRBV15 to TRBJ2-5, with a weak D call TRBD2 (6 bases). The CDR3 has 17 residues. V dropped 6 bases and J dropped 5 bases, with 25 bases sitting between them. Germline-derived CDR1 and CDR2 are LNHNV and YYDKDF (reference sequence).

This chain links TRBV5-1 with TRBJ1-2; D might be TRBD1 (5 bases). In germline, CDR1 is SGHRS, CDR2 YFSETQ. CDR3 length: 15 residues. V shed 0 bases and J shed 0 bases, with 9 bases lying between them. CDR3 in amino acids: CASSLVSGPNYGYTF. Written as DNA, the CDR3 is TGCGCCAGCAGCTTGGTGTCGGGACCTAACTATGGCTACACCTTC.

The genes are TRBV6-6 and TRBJ2-1, with D perhaps TRBD2 (6 bases). The CDR3 loop spans 15 amino acids. CDR1 MNHNY and CDR2 SVGAGI come from the germline V gene (reference sequence). Deletions cut 3 bases from V and 2 bases from J, with 11 bases between. The CDR3 nucleotides are TGTGCCAGCAGTTATTACGCGGGGACCTACAATGAGCAGTTCTTC. As protein: CASSYYAGTYNEQFF.